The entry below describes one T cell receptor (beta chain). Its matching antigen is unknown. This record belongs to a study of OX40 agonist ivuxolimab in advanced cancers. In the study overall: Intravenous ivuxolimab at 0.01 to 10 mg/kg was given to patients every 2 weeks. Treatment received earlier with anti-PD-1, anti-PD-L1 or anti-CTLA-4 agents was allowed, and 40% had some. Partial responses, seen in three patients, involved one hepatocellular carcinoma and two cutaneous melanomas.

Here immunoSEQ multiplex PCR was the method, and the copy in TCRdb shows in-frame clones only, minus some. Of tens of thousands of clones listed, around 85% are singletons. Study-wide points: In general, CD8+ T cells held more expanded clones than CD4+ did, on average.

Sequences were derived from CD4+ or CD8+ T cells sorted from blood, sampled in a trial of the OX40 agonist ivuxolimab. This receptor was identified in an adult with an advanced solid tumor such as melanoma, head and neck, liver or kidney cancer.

The CDR3 spells CASSPGTGAVSPLHF. The CDR3, as DNA: TGTGCCAGCTCACCGGGGACAGGTGCGGTTTCACCCCTCCACTTT. The chain carries TRBV18 and TRBJ1-6; 8 bases match TRBD1. CDR1 and CDR2 (germline): KGHSH, LQKENI. The CDR3 loop spans 15 amino acids. V gave up 3 bases and J gave up 9 bases; unmatched junction bases: 7.